This TCR beta chain was identified in a study of radiotherapy plus CTLA-4 blockade in lung cancer. Repertoires were generated with immunoSEQ multiplex PCR, while TCRdb's copy carries only in-frame clones and drops some. The repertoire holds roughly 110,000 clones, about 83% seen once, with roughly 2.5% in the top ten. Trimming took 5 bases from V and 7 from J; bases not matched to a gene: 13. The CDR3 sequence is 15 residues long. CDR1 and CDR2 (germline): LNHDA, SQIVND (reference sequence). V gene TRBV19 combines with J gene TRBJ1-2, with 7 bases aligning to TRBD1. This TCR was sampled from a human donor with non-small cell lung cancer that progressed on radiotherapy plus ipilimumab. Some clones in this sample may be carry-over from other donors' samples. This specimen was peripheral blood, taken from a patient treated with radiotherapy plus ipilimumab. The CDR3 sequence is CASSRQGEGTSGYTF. The CDR3 bases are TGTGCCAGTAGTCGGCAGGGGGAAGGAACTAGTGGCTACACCTTC. Based on the CDR3 plus reference TRBV19 and TRBJ1-2, the full variable domain is DGGITQSPKYLFRKEGQNVTLSCEQNLNHDAMYWYRQDPGQGLRLIYYSQIVNDFQKGDIAEGYSVSREKKESFPLTVTSAQKNPTAFYLCASSRQGEGTSGYTFGSGTRLTVV.